The 9 T cell receptor beta chains given below trace back to one sample, sequenced in a study of breast tumors, draining lymph nodes, adjacent tissues. Breast cancer patients provided tissue from their axillary draining lymph nodes. MiXCR, applied by TCRdb to the multiplex PCR reads, yields one record per CDR3 protein. Among about 89,000 distinct CDR3 sequences listed, around 29% were seen once. The sequenced sample was axillary lymph node tissue. The receptors originated from a female donor with breast cancer. Some clones in this sample may be carry-over from other donors' samples.

Details on this clonotype: The CDR3 end shows no conserved phenylalanine or tryptophan, and so a read error is likely. The limits of the CDR3 on the DNA are not certain, so only TCRdb's listed CDR3 is given. The chain uses TRBV29-1 and TRBJ1-5. The germline V gene encodes CDR1 SQVTM and CDR2 ANQGSEA. The length of the CDR3 is 13 amino acids, counting both ends. CDR3 amino acids: CSVAREKDQPQHL.

This clonotype came up many times. This chain joins TRBV2 and TRBJ2-1, with 9 bases aligning to TRBD1. Unmatched junction bases numbered 3, after V lost 9 bases and J lost 3 bases. Germline CDR1 SNHLY, CDR2 FYNNEI. This CDR3 comprises 13 residues. The CDR3 reads CASQDRGYNEQFF. The CDR3 coding sequence is TGTGCCAGTCAGGACAGGGGCTACAATGAGCAGTTCTTC.

This clonotype was seen at least ten times. V gene TRBV27 combines with J gene TRBJ2-7; perhaps D is TRBD1 or TRBD2 (5 bases each). Germline V CDR1 and CDR2: MNHEY, SMNVEV (reference sequence). V was clipped by 5 bases and J by 2 bases, with 16 bases between them. The CDR3 has 15 residues. The CDR3 sequence: CASSVTGTLPYEQYF. The CDR3 nucleotides read TGTGCCAGCAGTGTCACCGGGACCCTCCCCTACGAGCAGTACTTC.

This clonotype has a count of ten or more. A much larger clone lies one base from this, so it may be a read error. V is TRBV20-1 and J is TRBJ2-1; 8 bases map to TRBD2. From germline, CDR1 is DFQATT and CDR2 SNEGSKA (reference sequence). CDR3 length: 13 amino acids. The CDR3 bases are TGCAGTGCTGGTAGCGGGGTAGGCAATGCGCAGTTCTTC. This gives the protein CSAGSGVGNAQFF.

V gene TRBV9 combines with J gene TRBJ2-7; D is unresolved. The germline gives CDR1 SGDLS, CDR2 YYNGEE. The CDR3 is 15 amino acids. V dropped 2 bases and J dropped 5 bases, with 17 bases sitting between them. This CDR3 reads CASSVHRDGPHEQYF. The CDR3 nucleotides are TGTGCCAGCAGCGTCCATCGAGACGGACCCCACGAGCAGTACTTC.

This clonotype came up many times. The rearrangement joins TRBV24-1 to TRBJ2-6; D is unclear. V dropped 3 bases and J dropped 1 base, with 6 bases sitting between them. From germline, CDR1 is KGHDR and CDR2 SFDVKD. This CDR3 has 15 amino acids. The CDR3 is CATSDRNSGANVLTF. The CDR3 DNA reads TGTGCCACCAGTGATCGGAATTCTGGGGCCAACGTCCTGACTTTC.

The chain employs TRBV5-1 and TRBJ1-2, with TRBD1 identical over 7 bases. Germline CDR1 is SGHRS and CDR2 is YFSETQ. With V trimmed by 4 bases and J by 8 bases, 23 bases remained unmatched. The CDR3 has 18 residues. CDR3 in DNA: TGCGCCAGCAGCACCTATCGGAACAGGGGCGCATTCTCTAACGGCTACACCTTC. Translation: CASSTYRNRGAFSNGYTF.

The rearrangement uses TRBV6-2 or TRBV6-3 and TRBJ2-7, with TRBD2 matching 11 bases. The V segment lost 10 bases and the J segment 1 base; nucleotides outside the gene matches: 15. The CDR3 loop spans 17 amino acids. CDR1 and CDR2 from the germline V gene are MNHEY and SVGEGT. The CDR3: CATSRQLAGGLSYEQYF. In nucleotides, the CDR3 is TGTGCCACTTCCCGGCAGCTAGCGGGAGGCCTTTCCTACGAGCAGTACTTC.

This clonotype has a count of ten or more. This rearrangement joins TRBV4-1 to TRBJ2-7; 12 positions agree with TRBD2. V was pared by 1 base and J by 2 bases, with 9 bases of the junction left unmatched. The CDR3 loop spans 18 amino acids. Germline CDR1 and CDR2: MGHRA and YSYEKL. The CDR3 DNA is TGCGCCAGCAGCCAAGGCCTCCAGACTAGCGGGAGCACCTACGAGCAGTACTTC. Its protein is CASSQGLQTSGSTYEQYF.